The entry below describes one T cell receptor beta chain. Its antigen remains unknown. General study results and limits: Larger-cohort validation covered only one TCR beta V-J rearrangement. Tumor memory CD4+ T cell TCR gene usage was found to cluster with blood and lymph node memory CD4+ cells and with lymph node naive CD4+ cells.

Tregs were sorted as CD4+CD25+CD127-/low cells. Trimming removed 3 bases from V and 2 bases from J, with 2 bases in between. The length of the CDR3 is 12 residues. Germline values: CDR1 MNHNS, CDR2 SASEGT. Constant-region reverse primers amplified full-length variable regions, followed by semi-nested Nested Universal Primer A PCR. TCRdb passed the 5' RACE reads through MiXCR, listing each CDR3 protein once. The data hold 35,000 to 45,000 distinct CDR3 sequences, with approximately 23% observed a single time. The J gene is TRBJ1-5, the V gene TRBV6-1; D call uncertain. Sequenced sample: Tregs sorted from a lymph node. The clonotype comes from a female donor with breast cancer. CDR3 amino acids: CASSDGNQPQHF. In DNA, the CDR3 is TGTGCCAGCAGTGACGGCAATCAGCCCCAGCATTTT.